This TCR beta chain was identified during a study of blood T cell repertoires in COVID-19. About the research overall: Donors in the United States, Italy and Spain gave samples during acute or convalescent COVID-19. T cells, B-cell-depleted T cells, or PBMCs provided the cDNA or gDNA that served as material.

Methods used by the authors: Estimation of nucleated cell counts relied on the amplification of reference gene primers. Measured with immunoSEQ multiplex PCR; TCRdb has only the in-frame clones, and not every one. V and J calls plus clone size are reproduced from that table; the DNA served to infer D and trimming. Of approximately 120,000 clones listed, approximately 80% are singletons. Trimming cost V 5 bases and J 7 bases, with 14 bases left between them. Germline CDR1 MGHDK, CDR2 SYGVNS. The length of the CDR3 is 13 residues. The sample was peripheral blood. The TCR was taken from a human donor in a cohort sampled during active COVID-19. The rearrangement joins TRBV25-1 to TRBJ1-2; a weak D match, TRBD1 (5 bases). This CDR3 is CASSLLGRAGYTF. Here the CDR3 DNA reads TGTGCCAGCAGTTTATTAGGCAGGGCTGGCTACACCTTC.